The entry below describes one T cell receptor (beta chain). Antigen: not known. The data originate from a study of identical twins. A universal primer site was created by template switching, with the cDNA bearing unique molecular identifiers. MiXCR, run by TCRdb on the 5' RACE reads, gives a single entry per CDR3 protein. The sample shows 690,000 or so distinct CDR3 sequences, around 8.6% of them seen only once. All donors were healthy, and all were Caucasian. Study-wide points: There was more out-of-frame TCR alpha sharing in monozygotic twins than models estimated. Potential partial confounding of zero-insertion analyses by invariant MAIT and iNKT cells was noted.

CDR1 is SNHLY and CDR2 is FYNNEI in the germline V gene. The CDR3 has 13 amino acids. Trimming cost V 7 bases and J 9 bases, with 18 bases left between them. These sequences were also reported in another study, on yellow fever vaccine responses in identical twins.

This clonotype was sampled from a woman between 18 and 29 years old in good health. Material: PBMCs. V is TRBV2 and J is TRBJ1-1; TRBD1 might be the D (5 bases). DNA for the CDR3: TGTGCCAGCATGGGGCAGATGGAGGGTCAAGCTTTCTTT. Translating gives CASMGQMEGQAFF.